This record covers a single T cell receptor (beta chain). TCRdb's table, derived via immunoSEQ multiplex PCR, lists solely in-frame clones and lacks some. Counted here are a few hundred thousand clones, about 90% occurring once; the ten biggest clones make up under 6%. Symptom resolution, clearance, or two negative PCRs marked donors in Cohort 3 as recovered. The record originates from a study of blood T cell repertoires in COVID-19. Study in general: Both acute and convalescent COVID-19 samples were obtained from the United States, Italy and Spain.

Between the trimmed V and J ends, which lost 4 bases and 4 bases, there was a span of 17 bases. The CDR3 runs 15 residues. Germline CDR1 reads MNHEY; CDR2 reads SMNVEV (reference sequence). The sequencing input was PBMCs or T cells enriched from blood (not recorded which). The clonotype comes from a woman younger than 45 who had recovered from COVID-19. The V call is TRBV27, the J call TRBJ2-7, with a weak D call TRBD2 (7 bases). The CDR3 DNA reads TGTGCCAGCAGTTCCCCCCCCGGGGGGCGGTACGAGCAGTACTTC. This encodes CASSSPPGGRYEQYF.